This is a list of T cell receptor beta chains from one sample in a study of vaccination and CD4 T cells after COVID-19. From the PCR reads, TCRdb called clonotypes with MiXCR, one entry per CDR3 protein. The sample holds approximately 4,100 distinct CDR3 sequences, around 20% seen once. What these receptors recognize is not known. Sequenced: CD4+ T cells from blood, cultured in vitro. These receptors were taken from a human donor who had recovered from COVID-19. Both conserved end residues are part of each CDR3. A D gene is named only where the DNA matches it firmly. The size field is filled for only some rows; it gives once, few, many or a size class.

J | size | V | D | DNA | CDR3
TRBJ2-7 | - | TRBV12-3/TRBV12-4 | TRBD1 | TGTGCCAGCAGTTTAGCGACAGGGGCCGGCTACGAGCAGTACTTC | CASSLATGAGYEQYF
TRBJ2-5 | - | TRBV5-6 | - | TGTGCCAGCAGCTTCGGCGGGGAAGAGACCCAGTACTTC | CASSFGGEETQYF
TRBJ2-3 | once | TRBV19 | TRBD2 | TGTGCCAGTAGTTCCCCCCGGGGGGTACAAAGCACAGATACGCAGTATTTT | CASSSPRGVQSTDTQYF
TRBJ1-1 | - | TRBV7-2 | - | TGTGCCAGCAGCTTAGGACCAGTGATGAACACTGAAGTTTTCTTT | CASSLGPVMNTEVFF
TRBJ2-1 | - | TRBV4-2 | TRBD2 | TGTGCCAGCAGCCTCCCGTCTGCGGGGGGCCCCAATGAGCAGTTCTTC | CASSLPSAGGPNEQFF
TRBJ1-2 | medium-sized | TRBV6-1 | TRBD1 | TGTGCCAGCAGCTCCCAACAGGGGCAGGGTGGCTACACCTTC | CASSSQQGQGGYTF
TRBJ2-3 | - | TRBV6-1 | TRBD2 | TGTGCCAGCAGTCCGTGGTTCTGGCGGGGGGCTAGCACAGATACGCAGTATTTT | CASSPWFWRGASTDTQYF
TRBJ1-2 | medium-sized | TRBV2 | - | TGTGCCAGCAGTGAGTCGGGGCGGGTGGACGGCTACACCTTC | CASSESGRVDGYTF
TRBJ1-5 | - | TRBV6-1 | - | TGTGCCAGTCGAATGGGTAGCAATCAGCCCCAGCATTTT | CASRMGSNQPQHF
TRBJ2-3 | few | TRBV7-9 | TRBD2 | TGTGCCAGCAGCTTAGTGGCGGGGGGGCCGGTTGCGGGCACAGATACGCAGTATTTT | CASSLVAGGPVAGTDTQYF
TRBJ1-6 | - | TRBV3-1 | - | TGTGCCAGCAGCCAAGCCGCAGGGCCAGGATCACCCCTCCACTTT | CASSQAAGPGSPLHF
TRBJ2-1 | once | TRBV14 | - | TGTGCCAGCAGCCAAGAGTCGCTGGGGGGGCGCCCGGCCAGCTCCTACAATGAGCAGTTCTTC | CASSQESLGGRPASSYNEQFF
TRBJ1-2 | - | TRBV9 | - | TGTGCCAGCTCGACAGTAACGGGTGGCTACACCTTC | CASSTVTGGYTF
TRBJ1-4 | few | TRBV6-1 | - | TGTGCCGGAGGCCGAGGGACTGAAAAACTGTTTTTT | CAGGRGTEKLFF
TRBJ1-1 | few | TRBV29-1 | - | TGCAGCGCCTACAGGGATATGAACACTGAAGCTTTCTTT | CSAYRDMNTEAFF
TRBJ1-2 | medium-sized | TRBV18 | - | TGTGCCAGCTCACCGGACAGCCGGCGGGGTGGCTACACCTTC | CASSPDSRRGGYTF
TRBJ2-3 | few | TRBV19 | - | TGTGCCAGTAGTATGGACAAGGGGGGTCTCTCGTTCGCGACGCAGTATTTT | CASSMDKGGLSFATQYF
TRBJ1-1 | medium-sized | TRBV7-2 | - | TGTGCCAGCAGCTTAGAAGTGGGGATGGAAGCTTTCTTT | CASSLEVGMEAFF
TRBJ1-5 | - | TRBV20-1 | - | TGCAGTGCTAGTGAGGGGGGACGGGGTCAGCCCCAGCATTTT | CSASEGGRGQPQHF
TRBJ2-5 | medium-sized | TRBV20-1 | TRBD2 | TGCAGTGCTAGAGCTCTAGCGGAGTGGGAGACCCAGTACTTC | CSARALAEWETQYF
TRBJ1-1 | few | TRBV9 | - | TGTGCCAGCAGCCCCCTGGGGGCCACGAACACTGAAGCTTTCTTT | CASSPLGATNTEAFF
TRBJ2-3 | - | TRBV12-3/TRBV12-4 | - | TGTGCCAGCAGACGTGGGGGCGGGGGTGGCACAGATACGCAGTATTTT | CASRRGGGGGTDTQYF
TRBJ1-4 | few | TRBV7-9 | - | TGTGCCAGCATAGGACGAAGGGAAAAACTGTTTTTT | CASIGRREKLFF
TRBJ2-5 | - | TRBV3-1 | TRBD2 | TGTGCCAGCAGCCTATCTAGCGGGGGGGCGGAGACCCAGTACTTC | CASSLSSGGAETQYF
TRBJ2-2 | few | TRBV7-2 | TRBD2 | TGTGCCAGCCAGAGCGGGGACTACAACACCGGGGAGCTGTTTTTT | CASQSGDYNTGELFF
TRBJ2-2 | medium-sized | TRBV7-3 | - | TGTGCCAGCAGCTCATTCCCGGGAGCAAGGCACGGGGAGCTGTTTTTT | CASSSFPGARHGELFF
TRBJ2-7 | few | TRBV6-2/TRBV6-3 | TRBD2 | TGTGCCAGCAGTTACTCACCTCGGGGGGGCGTCCGAACCAGCTCCTACGAGCAGTACTTC | CASSYSPRGGVRTSSYEQYF
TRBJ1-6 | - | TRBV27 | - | TGTGCCAGCACCCCGGCATGGGGGGATAGGCCCGACCGTGCCATCAGAATAATTCACCCCCACTTT | CASTPAWGDRPDRAIRIIHPHF
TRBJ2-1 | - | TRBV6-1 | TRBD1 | TGTGCCAGCAGTGCTTTACAGGGGGCTAGGGATGAGCAGTTCTTC | CASSALQGARDEQFF
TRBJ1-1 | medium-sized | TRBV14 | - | TGTGCCAGCAGCCTCACAGGTCCCACTGAAGCTTTCTTT | CASSLTGPTEAFF
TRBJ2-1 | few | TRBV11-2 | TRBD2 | TGTGCCAGCAGCGCGCGGGGGGGCCTCTACAATGAGCAGTTCTTC | CASSARGGLYNEQFF
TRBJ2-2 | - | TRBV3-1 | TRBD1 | TGTGCCACCGCTCCAAGGACAGGTAGTCCCGGGGAGCTGTTTTTT | CATAPRTGSPGELFF
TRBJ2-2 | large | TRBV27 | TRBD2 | TGTGCCAGCAGTTCACGACTAGCGGGGGGCCACGGGGAGCTGTTTTTT | CASSSRLAGGHGELFF
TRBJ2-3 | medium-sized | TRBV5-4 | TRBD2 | TGTGCCAGCAGCGATGCGAGCGGGGGAGTACGGGATACGCAGTATTTT | CASSDASGGVRDTQYF
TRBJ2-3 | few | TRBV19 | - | TGTGCCAGTAGTATAAATACAGGAGGAACAGATACGCAGTATTTT | CASSINTGGTDTQYF